The T cell receptor beta chain described here comes from a study (dated by TCRdb to between 2014 and 2017). Regarding the study in general: The study examined whether tumor-infiltrating Tregs in breast cancer are drawn from blood Tregs or arise in situ by conversion from other CD4+ T cell subsets.

Paper-wide results and their limitations: The larger-cohort validation was restricted to a single TCR beta V-J rearrangement rather than whole repertoires. The TCR alpha and beta sequences of tumor-infiltrating Tregs showed the greatest overlap with tumor naive CD4+ T cells, followed by blood naive CD4+ T cells. The TCR gene usage of tumor memory CD4+ T cells clustered together with blood and lymph node memory CD4+ cells and with lymph node naive CD4+ cells.

CD4+CD25+CD127-/low cells were isolated as Tregs. Tregs, naive and memory CD4+ T cells from tumor, blood and ipsilateral draining lymph nodes of about 5 breast cancer patients underwent full-length TCR alpha and beta sequencing. Tumor tissue and lymph nodes obtained from ipsilateral axillary dissection were perfused with PBS, minced and then digested with collagenase I and hyaluronidase. A purity exceeding 90% was confirmed by FACS for the sorted cell populations. This clonotype was detected a few times. This receptor's antigen is unknown. Base qualities are not recorded, but no much larger clone differs from it by a single base. Full-length TCR variable regions were amplified by 5' RACE PCR with constant-region reverse primers, and semi-nested PCR with Nested Universal Primer A was subsequently performed. Using the ReliaPrep RNA Cell Miniprep System, total RNA was extracted, and the SMARTer RACE 5'/3' Kit was then used to reverse transcribe the RNA into 5'RACE-ready cDNA. An Illumina MiSeq was used to sequence the full-length TCR alpha and beta libraries, which had been barcoded with multiplex adaptors. Under the source paper's analysis protocol: For each of nine subset-tissue groups, sequencing data from the five patients were combined, and the groups were compared by unsupervised clustering of TCR gene usage. The Morisita-Horn index, with shared sequences weighted by their contribution to each repertoire, was used to calculate repertoire similarity. TCRdb reworked the public reads: Q25 trimming with fastp, MiXCR clone assembly, productive beta chains retained. Rows are combined by CDR3 protein, so each entry shows the most common genes and DNA. TCRdb's processing, not the study's, gives the V and J calls here. The sample table holds about 55,000 distinct CDR3 sequences, of which around 20% were seen once. About 2.9% of the sample lies in the top ten.

CDR1 and CDR2 are drawn from the germline V gene: SGHRS, YFSETQ. Counted from cysteine to phenylalanine, this CDR3 has 14 amino acids. The kept DNA is CDR3 alone, 42 bases in frame from the first base. V is clipped by 1 base and J by 0 bases, and the sequence between their germline boundaries is 4 bases long. Sequencing was performed on tumor-infiltrating Tregs sorted from the breast tumor. This clonotype was obtained from a female donor with breast cancer. The rearranged segments are TRBV5-1 and TRBJ2-2; too little of a D gene remains to name it. The sequenced DNA: TGCGCCAGCAGCTTGCGGTCGAACACCGGGGAGCTGTTTTTT. It is translated as CASSLRSNTGELFF.